Listed below are T cell receptor beta chains from one sample, sequenced in a study of Graves' ophthalmopathy and Graves' hyperthyroidism. TCRdb called the multiplex PCR reads again in MiXCR, with one record for every CDR3 protein. The table lists over a million distinct CDR3 sequences, about 40% of them singletons. Sequencing was done on a sample of peripheral blood or thyroid tissue (not recorded which). All receptors come from an adult man with Graves' hyperthyroidism. Each CDR3 is given without its conserved first and last residue. A D gene is named only where the DNA matches it firmly.

>TRBJ2-5|TRBV7-2|TRBD1
ASSSGQGGETQY
>TRBJ1-1|TRBV7-9|.
ASSLVVVNTEAF
>TRBJ1-1|TRBV12-3/TRBV12-4|.
ASISKNTEAF
>TRBJ2-7|TRBV7-9|TRBD1
ASSLETGGVEQY
>TRBJ2-3|TRBV7-2|.
ASSPESGTDTQY
>TRBJ2-5|TRBV20-1|TRBD1
SAAQQGQGVGTQY
>TRBJ1-4|TRBV11-2|TRBD1
ASSLRQGLSEKLF
>TRBJ2-7|TRBV9|.
ASSVVQATLGEQY
>TRBJ1-2|TRBV29-1|TRBD1
SSLGTGRLDYGYT
>TRBJ1-6|TRBV5-5|.
ASSLGGPDNSPLH
>TRBJ1-3|TRBV7-8|.
ASSQRTSGFGNTIY
>TRBJ2-2|TRBV7-9|.
ASSPAGQLTGELF
>TRBJ2-6|TRBV29-1|.
SAWNAGANVLT
>TRBJ2-7|TRBV20-1|.
SAREGLGWDSEQY
>TRBJ2-2|TRBV10-3|.
ATGSGTAATGELF
>TRBJ2-2|TRBV4-3|.
ASSHKAGTLNTGELF
>TRBJ2-7|TRBV7-2|TRBD1
ASSKTGNSYEQY
>TRBJ2-5|TRBV5-8|.
ASSLLVGSVETQY
>TRBJ2-5|TRBV7-8|TRBD2
ASSQVAGDQETQY
>TRBJ2-7|TRBV5-1|TRBD2
ASSLSTSAYEQY
>TRBJ2-5|TRBV11-2|.
ASAGGEETQY
>TRBJ2-7|TRBV2|TRBD1
ARNQGAHEQY
>TRBJ2-2|TRBV7-8|.
ASSLGSSSGELF
>TRBJ2-7|TRBV12-3/TRBV12-4|TRBD2
ASGGGAHEQY
>TRBJ1-3|TRBV2|.
AGRDMRNTIY
>TRBJ1-1|TRBV20-1|TRBD1
SAVQGADTEAF
>TRBJ2-2|TRBV29-1|TRBD2
SVVLAGGRTGELF
>TRBJ2-3|TRBV2|.
ASKRGTDTQY
>TRBJ2-5|TRBV4-1|.
ASSQERAAETQY
>TRBJ2-3|TRBV7-6|.
ASSLDVNSRSTDTQY
>TRBJ1-5|TRBV29-1|.
SVGEAHNQPQH
>TRBJ1-2|TRBV14|.
ASSLHGRNYGYT
>TRBJ2-7|TRBV29-1|TRBD2
SVAGGSENEQY
>TRBJ2-5|TRBV10-2|TRBD1
ASSESSARGETQY
>TRBJ1-2|TRBV29-1|.
SVDKLETGYT
>TRBJ2-6|TRBV7-3|TRBD1
ASSITTGSSTEA
>TRBJ2-6|TRBV6-5|.
ASRGAAGANVLT
>TRBJ2-6|TRBV24-1|.
ATSPRQLLSGANVLT
>TRBJ2-7|TRBV6-5|.
ASRGLDRVDEQY
>TRBJ1-5|TRBV20-1|.
SATGIQPQH
>TRBJ1-2|TRBV29-1|.
SVLSSGGNYGYT
>TRBJ2-6|TRBV25-1|TRBD1
ASTPRQGPNSGANVLA
>TRBJ1-1|TRBV6-5|.
ARRVSGTEAF
>TRBJ1-1|TRBV20-1|.
SARSQDENTEAF
>TRBJ2-7|TRBV5-1|TRBD2
ASSPTGGRRVKNEQY
>TRBJ2-5|TRBV20-1|.
SATPPSAETQY
>TRBJ1-2|TRBV6-1|.
AGTLDGGGYGYT
>TRBJ2-2|TRBV12-3/TRBV12-4|.
ASSTLRRVF
>TRBJ1-2|TRBV15|TRBD1
ATSNGRGRLPNYGYT
>TRBJ1-2|TRBV30|.
ASNARQIYGYT